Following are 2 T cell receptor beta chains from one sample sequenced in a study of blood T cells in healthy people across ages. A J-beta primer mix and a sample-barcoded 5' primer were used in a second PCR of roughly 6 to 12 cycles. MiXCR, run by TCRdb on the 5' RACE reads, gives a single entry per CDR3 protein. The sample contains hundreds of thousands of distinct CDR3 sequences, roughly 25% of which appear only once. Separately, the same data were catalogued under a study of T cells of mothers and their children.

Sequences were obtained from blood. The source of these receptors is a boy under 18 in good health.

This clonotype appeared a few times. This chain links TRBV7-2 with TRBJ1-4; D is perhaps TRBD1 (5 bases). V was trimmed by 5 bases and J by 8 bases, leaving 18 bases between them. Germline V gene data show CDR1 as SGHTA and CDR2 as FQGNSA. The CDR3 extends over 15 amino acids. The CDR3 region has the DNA TGTGCCAGCAGCCAAGATTCGGGGGAGGGGGAAAAACTGTTTTTT. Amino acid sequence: CASSQDSGEGEKLFF.

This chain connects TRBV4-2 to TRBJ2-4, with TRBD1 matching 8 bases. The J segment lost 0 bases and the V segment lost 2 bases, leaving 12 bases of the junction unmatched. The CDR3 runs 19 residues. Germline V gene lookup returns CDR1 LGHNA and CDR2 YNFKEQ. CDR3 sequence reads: CASSQTGPGGLEAKNIQYF. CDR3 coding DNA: TGTGCCAGCAGCCAAACGGGCCCAGGGGGCTTGGAAGCCAAAAACATTCAGTACTTC.